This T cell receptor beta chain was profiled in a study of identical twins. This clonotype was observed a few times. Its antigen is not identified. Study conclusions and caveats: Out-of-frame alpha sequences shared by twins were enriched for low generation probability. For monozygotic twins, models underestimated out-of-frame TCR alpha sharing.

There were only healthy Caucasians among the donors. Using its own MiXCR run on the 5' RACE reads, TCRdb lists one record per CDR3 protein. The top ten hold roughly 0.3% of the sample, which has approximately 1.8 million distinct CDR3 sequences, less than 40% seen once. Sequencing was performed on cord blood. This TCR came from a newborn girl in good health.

CDR3 protein: CSALTTGTEAFF. The CDR3 DNA follows: TGCAGTGCGCTTACGACGGGGACTGAAGCTTTCTTT. The rearrangement links TRBV20-1 to TRBJ1-1, with unresolved D. The V end lost 6 bases, the J end lost 5 bases, and 13 bases lay between the germline ends. CDR1 is DFQATT, CDR2 SNEGSKA, per germline (reference sequence). The length of the CDR3 is 12 residues.